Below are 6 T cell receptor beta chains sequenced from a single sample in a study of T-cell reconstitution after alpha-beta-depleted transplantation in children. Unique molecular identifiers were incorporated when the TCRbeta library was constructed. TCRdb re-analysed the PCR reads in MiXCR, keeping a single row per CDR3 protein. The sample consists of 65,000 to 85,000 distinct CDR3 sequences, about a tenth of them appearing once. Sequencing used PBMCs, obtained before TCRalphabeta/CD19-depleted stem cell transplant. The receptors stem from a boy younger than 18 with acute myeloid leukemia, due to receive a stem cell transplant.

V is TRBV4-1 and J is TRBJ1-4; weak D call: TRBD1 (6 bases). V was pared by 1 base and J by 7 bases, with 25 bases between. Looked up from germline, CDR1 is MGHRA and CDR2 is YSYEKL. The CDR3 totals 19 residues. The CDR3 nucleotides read TGCGCCAGCAGCCAAGTGGGGGCTTCTAGGCTTCTAGGCGTTGAAAAACTGTTTTTT. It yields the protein CASSQVGASRLLGVEKLFF.

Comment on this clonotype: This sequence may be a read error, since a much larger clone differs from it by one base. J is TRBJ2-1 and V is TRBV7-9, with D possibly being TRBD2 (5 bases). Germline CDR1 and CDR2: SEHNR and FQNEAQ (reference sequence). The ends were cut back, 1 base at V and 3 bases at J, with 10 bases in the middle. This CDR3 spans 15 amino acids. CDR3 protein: CASSLVTGYYNEQFF. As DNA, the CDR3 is TGTGCCAGCAGCTTAGTCACGGGATACTACAATGAGCAGTTCTTC.

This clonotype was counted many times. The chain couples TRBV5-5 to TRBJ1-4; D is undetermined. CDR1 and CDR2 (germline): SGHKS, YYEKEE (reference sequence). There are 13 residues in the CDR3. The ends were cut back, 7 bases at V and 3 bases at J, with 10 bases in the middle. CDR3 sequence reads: CASGEPANEKLFF. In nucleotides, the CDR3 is TGTGCCAGCGGGGAGCCGGCTAATGAAAAACTGTTTTTT.

CDR3 sequence (DNA): TGTGCCAGCAGCTTAGATCGTGGAGACAGGGGGAACACTGAAGCTTTCTTT. This sequence encodes CASSLDRGDRGNTEAFF. J is TRBJ1-1 and V is TRBV11-2, with 8 bases aligning to TRBD1. Unmatched junction bases numbered 7, after V lost 0 bases and J lost 1 base. This CDR3 contains 17 residues. CDR1 and CDR2 from the germline V gene are SGHAT and FQNNGV.

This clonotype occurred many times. The chain's CDR3 is CASSHDTHYQTGSQPQHF. CDR3 nucleotides: TGCGCCAGCAGCCATGACACCCACTACCAGACAGGGAGTCAGCCCCAGCATTTT. The chain links TRBV4-1 to TRBJ1-5; 7 bases match TRBD1. Germline V lookup: CDR1 MGHRA, CDR2 YSYEKL. V gave up 3 bases and J gave up 6 bases; unmatched junction bases: 17. This CDR3 is built from 18 residues.

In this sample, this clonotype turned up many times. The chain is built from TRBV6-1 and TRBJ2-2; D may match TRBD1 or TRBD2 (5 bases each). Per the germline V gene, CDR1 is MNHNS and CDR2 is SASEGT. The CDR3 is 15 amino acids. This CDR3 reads CATKPGPMNTGELFF. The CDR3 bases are TGTGCGACCAAACCGGGACCAATGAACACCGGGGAGCTGTTTTTT.